Sequencing of this T cell receptor (beta chain) was carried out in a study of cytomegalovirus exposure and HLA in healthy donors. This clone was seen a few times. Its specificity is unknown. The CDR3 totals 13 residues. The germline gives CDR1 MDHEN, CDR2 SYDVKM. The trim removed 8 bases at V and 4 bases at J, leaving 7 bases unmatched. This PCR relied on a set of 60 Vbeta primers and 13 Jbeta primers. This table comes from immunoSEQ multiplex PCR, and its TCRdb copy is limited to in-frame clones, with some not included. The sample yields around 150,000 clones, around 9.6% seen once. General study results and limits: As a later analysis showed, a missense DCLRE1C variant was linked to trimming of TCR beta V- and J-genes. A classifier reportedly called cytomegalovirus status with high sensitivity and specificity. Investigators reported 150 to 200 TCR beta chains as tied to cytomegalovirus.

The chain combines TRBV28 with TRBJ1-2; 7 bases fit TRBD1. The sequencing sample was made of PBMCs. The sequence was obtained from a male donor in good health and CMV-seronegative. As DNA, the CDR3 is TGTGCCAGCTCCTTAGGGGGCAGCTATGGCTACACCTTC. Translated: CASSLGGSYGYTF.